The clone carrying this TCR beta chain was seen only once. The data are from a study of CD8+ T cells in alopecia areata. Study information: A regimen of oral tofacitinib, 5 to 10 mg twice daily, was given to treated patients.

Trimming stripped 5 bases from V and 6 bases from J, with 11 bases between. Germline CDR1 is MNHEY and CDR2 is SMNVEV (reference sequence). There are 13 residues in the CDR3. Treatment here: oral pan-JAK inhibitor, 5-10 mg twice daily. As part of sample collection, lesional scalp punch biopsies and peripheral blood were taken from alopecia areata patients. In each case, RNA was isolated and then reverse transcribed into cDNA as the sequencing template. Some clones are missing from TCRdb's copy, which holds only in-frame ones; the method was immunoSEQ multiplex PCR. The sample lists roughly 60,000 clones; roughly 50% were seen once.

This specimen was CD8+ T cells sorted from blood, taken around week 37, from a patient treated with tofacitinib. The chain carries TRBV27 and TRBJ2-1, with no clear D. This sequence originates from a human donor with alopecia areata. The CDR3 loop reads CASSPRHINEQFF. The CDR3 nucleotides read TGTGCCAGCAGTCCCCGACACATCAATGAGCAGTTCTTC.